This TCR beta chain originates from a study of human T cells and chemical hapten exposure. Turning to the study itself: Alopecia areata, totalis or universalis was found in mostly female patients.

Time point indicated: pre-sensitization, week 0. Specified treatment: therapeutic diphenylcyclopropenone sensitization with weekly scalp DPC. Blood draws came before every patch-test application. Whole blood, unfractionated, served as the material for total RNA extraction. TCRdb reprocessed the RACE reads with MiXCR, giving one entry per CDR3 protein. The sample consists of around 95,000 distinct CDR3 sequences, less than 14% of them appearing once. The junction had 7 bases not matched to a gene; V was cut back by 2 bases and J by 5 bases. The CDR3 runs 15 residues. CDR1 MNHNY and CDR2 SVGAGI come from the germline V gene (reference sequence).

The genes are TRBV6-6 and TRBJ2-3, with 7 bases lining up with TRBD2. This TCR came from a woman in her sixties with alopecia areata. Some clones in this sample may be carry-over from other donors' samples. The sequenced sample was whole blood, obtained in connection with sensitization to the hapten diphenylcyclopropenone (DPC). CDR3 loop: CASSYGTTGGDTQYF. CDR3 DNA: TGTGCCAGCAGTTACGGGACTACGGGGGGAGATACGCAGTATTTT.